This TCR beta chain was recorded in a study of cytomegalovirus exposure and HLA in healthy donors. Regarding the study as a whole: Earlier findings revealed that most TCR beta V segments proved productive either about 90% or about 30% of the time.

The V gene's germline CDR1 is LNHDA and CDR2 SQIVND (reference sequence). The germline V and J ends were trimmed by 1 base and 2 bases, with 5 bases remaining between them. This CDR3 region has 13 residues. PCR employed 60 Vbeta and 13 Jbeta primers. This table comes from immunoSEQ multiplex PCR, and its TCRdb copy is limited to in-frame clones, with some not included. The sample data list tens of thousands of clones. A remark on this clone: Its antigen is unknown.

The V gene is TRBV19, the J gene TRBJ1-2, with D uncertain. Material: PBMCs. The clonotype comes from a female donor in good health and CMV-seronegative. This chain's CDR3 is CASSIAGNYGYTF. Written as DNA, the CDR3 is TGTGCCAGTAGTATAGCCGGGAACTATGGCTACACCTTC.